The rows below give T cell receptor beta chains drawn from one sample of a study of PD-L1 blockade in urothelial cancer. Only in-frame clones appear in the TCRdb table, and some are missing; sequencing was by immunoSEQ multiplex PCR. The sample lists about 35,000 clones, over 75% occurring once. This specimen consisted of PBMCs, obtained around atezolizumab (anti-PD-L1) treatment. The source is a man between 70 and 80 years old with urothelial cancer. The CDR3 runs from the conserved cysteine through the conserved F or W. The D gene is left open where the match is weak. Size tells how often a clone was seen (once, few, many) or the class of an expanded clone, and some rows leave it out.

size: .; J: TRBJ2-1; length: 18; D: TRBD2; V: TRBV11-3; DNA: TGTGCCAGCAGCTTAGATTTTCGGGCGGGAGTGTCCTACAATGAGCAGTTCTTC; CDR3: CASSLDFRAGVSYNEQFF
size: .; J: TRBJ2-1; length: 14; D: TRBD2; V: TRBV30; DNA: TGTGCCTGGAGCCCTGGGGGAGGGTTTAATGAGCAGTTCTTC; CDR3: CAWSPGGGFNEQFF
size: .; J: TRBJ2-7; length: 17; D: TRBD2; V: TRBV7-8; DNA: TGTGCCAGCAGCTTAGCCCGGGGGGTAGACTACTCCTACGAGCAGTACTTC; CDR3: CASSLARGVDYSYEQYF
size: few; J: TRBJ2-3; length: 16; D: TRBD2; V: TRBV5-1; DNA: TGCGCCAGCAGCTTGGTCGCGGGGGGCCCCACAGATACGCAGTATTTT; CDR3: CASSLVAGGPTDTQYF
size: .; J: TRBJ2-2; length: 15; D: TRBD1; V: TRBV9; DNA: TGTGCCAGCAGCGTTGACAGGGGGCGCGACGGGGAGCTGTTTTTT; CDR3: CASSVDRGRDGELFF
size: .; J: TRBJ2-2; length: 15; D: TRBD2; V: TRBV7-3; DNA: TGTGCCAGCAGCATTGGACTAGCGGGAACCGGGGAGCTGTTTTTT; CDR3: CASSIGLAGTGELFF
size: .; J: TRBJ2-7; length: 15; D: TRBD2; V: TRBV5-6; DNA: TGTGCCAGCAACGGGGGACTAGCGGGGACGAACGAGCAGTACTTC; CDR3: CASNGGLAGTNEQYF
size: .; J: TRBJ1-5; length: 19; D: TRBD1; V: TRBV19; DNA: TGTGCCAGTAGTATAGACCCGTGGGGGACAGGGGTTAGCAATCAGCCCCAGCATTTT; CDR3: CASSIDPWGTGVSNQPQHF
size: .; J: TRBJ2-3; length: 14; D: TRBD2; V: TRBV4-3; DNA: TGCGCCAGCAGCGGCGGACTAGCTCCAGATACGCAGTATTTT; CDR3: CASSGGLAPDTQYF
size: .; J: TRBJ2-7; length: 19; D: TRBD1; V: TRBV10-3; DNA: TGTGCCATCAGTGAACCCCCGGGACAGGGGGCCATCCGGATCTACGAGCAGTACTTC; CDR3: CAISEPPGQGAIRIYEQYF
size: .; J: TRBJ1-5; length: 17; D: .; V: TRBV4-1; DNA: TGCGCCAGCAGCCAACGAACAGGGATCCGAACCAATCAGCCCCAGCATTTT; CDR3: CASSQRTGIRTNQPQHF
size: .; J: TRBJ1-6; length: 15; D: .; V: TRBV15; DNA: TGTGCCACCAGCAGAGAGGTTGGCCGTAATTCACCCCTCCACTTT; CDR3: CATSREVGRNSPLHF
size: .; J: TRBJ2-2; length: 14; D: .; V: TRBV19; DNA: TGTGCCAGTAGTATCGAACAGCTCACCGGGGAGCTGTTTTTT; CDR3: CASSIEQLTGELFF
size: .; J: TRBJ1-1; length: 13; D: .; V: TRBV2; DNA: TGTGCCAGCACCCTCCGGGGGAACACTGAAGCTTTCTTT; CDR3: CASTLRGNTEAFF
size: .; J: TRBJ2-3; length: 13; D: .; V: TRBV4-3; DNA: TGCGCCAGCAGCCAAGGGGAGGCAGATACGCAGTATTTT; CDR3: CASSQGEADTQYF
size: .; J: TRBJ2-2; length: 13; D: .; V: TRBV28; DNA: TGTGCCAGCAGGATGACACCGACCGGGGAGCTGTTTTTT; CDR3: CASRMTPTGELFF
size: .; J: TRBJ2-3; length: 16; D: TRBD2; V: TRBV7-9; DNA: TGTGCCAGCAGCTTATTGCTAGCGGGCACCACAGATACGCAGTATTTT; CDR3: CASSLLLAGTTDTQYF
size: .; J: TRBJ1-5; length: 14; D: .; V: TRBV4-1; DNA: TGCGCCAGCAGCCAAGACAGGGGTAATCAGCCCCAGCATTTT; CDR3: CASSQDRGNQPQHF
size: .; J: TRBJ2-6; length: 16; D: .; V: TRBV27; DNA: TGTGCCAGCAGCCCTGACGGCGGACTCGGGGCCAACGTCCTGACTTTC; CDR3: CASSPDGGLGANVLTF
size: .; J: TRBJ2-1; length: 14; D: TRBD2; V: TRBV7-2; DNA: TGTGCCAGCAGCTTGATTAGCGGGACTGGTGAGCAGTTCTTC; CDR3: CASSLISGTGEQFF
size: .; J: TRBJ1-3; length: 15; D: .; V: TRBV30; DNA: TGTGCCTGGAGCTCTAACGGGGTCACTGGAAACACCATATATTTT; CDR3: CAWSSNGVTGNTIYF
size: .; J: TRBJ1-4; length: 16; D: .; V: TRBV2; DNA: TGTGCCAGCAGCGAAGGACAGATTGCAACTAATGAAAAACTGTTTTTT; CDR3: CASSEGQIATNEKLFF
size: .; J: TRBJ2-1; length: 14; D: TRBD2; V: TRBV7-7; DNA: TGTGCCAGCAGCCTCAGCGGGGGGAGCAATGAGCAGTTCTTC; CDR3: CASSLSGGSNEQFF
size: .; J: TRBJ1-2; length: 13; D: TRBD1; V: TRBV18; DNA: TGTGCCAGCTCAACCGGACAGGGAGTTGGCTACACCTTC; CDR3: CASSTGQGVGYTF
size: .; J: TRBJ1-1; length: 13; D: .; V: TRBV19; DNA: TGTGCCAGTAGTATAGATCGGAACACTGAAGCTTTCTTT; CDR3: CASSIDRNTEAFF
size: .; J: TRBJ1-1; length: 15; D: TRBD1; V: TRBV5-1; DNA: TGCGCCAGCAGCTTTGGGACAGGCCGTAACACTGAAGCTTTCTTT; CDR3: CASSFGTGRNTEAFF
size: .; J: TRBJ1-1; length: 16; D: TRBD1; V: TRBV4-1; DNA: TGCGCCAGCAGCCAAGATTGGGACAGGGCGACCACTGAAGCTTTCTTT; CDR3: CASSQDWDRATTEAFF
size: .; J: TRBJ2-6; length: 16; D: .; V: TRBV4-2; DNA: TGTGCCAGCAGCCAAGAGGACAGCTCTGGGGCCAACGTCCTGACTTTC; CDR3: CASSQEDSSGANVLTF